The 13 T cell receptor beta chains below were found in one sample sequenced in a study of blood T cell repertoires in COVID-19. This table comes from immunoSEQ multiplex PCR, and its TCRdb copy is limited to in-frame clones, with some not included. The sample contains 90,000 to 100,000 clones, around 88% of which appear only once. Sequenced input: peripheral blood. The receptors were gathered from a woman aged 60 to 75 with COVID-19, enrolled during active disease.

The gene calls are TRBV6-5 and TRBJ1-6; TRBD1 aligns across 7 bases. CDR1 is MNHEY and CDR2 is SVGAGI in the germline V gene. V was clipped by 0 bases and J by 7 bases; unmatched bases: 3. There are 15 residues in the CDR3. The chain's CDR3 is CASSYSSRGNSPLHF. In DNA form, the CDR3 reads TGTGCCAGCAGTTACTCGAGCAGGGGGAATTCACCCCTCCACTTT.

The CDR3 reads CASGPGLSGYEQYF. In DNA, the CDR3 is TGTGCCAGCGGCCCTGGACTGAGTGGGTACGAGCAGTACTTC. This chain connects TRBV9 to TRBJ2-7; TRBD2 is a possible D gene (5 bases). This CDR3 has 14 amino acids. The germline CDR1 and CDR2 sequences are SGDLS and YYNGEE. V lost 7 bases and J 4 bases, leaving 18 bases between the germline ends.

Notes on this clone: The conserved closing phenylalanine or tryptophan is absent in this CDR3, likely reflecting a read error. The limits of the CDR3 on the DNA are not certain, so only TCRdb's listed CDR3 is given. The genes are TRBV3-1 (or the pseudogene TRBV3-2) and TRBJ1-5; the listed D gene, TRBD1, was not tested against the DNA. The CDR3 spans 12 amino acids, including both terminal residues. The V gene's germline CDR1 is LGHDT and CDR2 YNNKEL (reference sequence). CDR3 region: CASSSRGQALQP.

The V and J genes are TRBV5-4 and TRBJ1-2; 8 bases are a match to TRBD1. The V gene's germline CDR1 is SGHNT and CDR2 YYREEE (reference sequence). The CDR3 contains 17 residues. V lost 0 bases to trimming and J lost 7 bases; unmatched junction nucleotides: 14. CDR3 protein: CASSLEGARGRVAGYTF. In DNA form, the CDR3 reads TGTGCCAGCAGCTTGGAGGGGGCCAGGGGGCGGGTAGCTGGCTACACCTTC.

This chain links TRBV19 with TRBJ1-4, with D unresolved. Germline CDR1 is LNHDA and CDR2 is SQIVND (reference sequence). With 5 bases removed from V and 3 bases from J, the gap between germline ends came to 13 bases. The CDR3 covers 15 residues. CDR3 DNA sequence: TGTGCCAGTAGTCCCCGTCACAGTTCTAATGAAAAACTGTTTTTT. Protein: CASSPRHSSNEKLFF.

This sequence joins TRBV23-1 and TRBJ1-2; TRBD1 aligns across 7 bases. TRBV23-1 is classed as an ORF, of uncertain function. The CDR3 has 15 amino acids. With 7 bases clipped from V and 5 bases from J, the junction kept 13 bases outside the gene matches. The CDR3: CASTLQGQDLYGYTF. DNA of the CDR3: TGCGCCAGCACCCTACAAGGACAGGACTTATATGGCTACACCTTC.

The rearrangement links TRBV11-2 to TRBJ1-2; 7 nucleotides agree with TRBD1. The length of the CDR3 is 15 residues. The V and J ends lost 1 base and 4 bases, in that order; junction bases with no gene match: 6. CDR1 SGHAT and CDR2 FQNNGV come from the germline V gene. The CDR3 loop reads CASSLVAGGTYGYTF. The CDR3 region has the DNA TGTGCCAGCAGCTTAGTCGCAGGGGGAACCTATGGCTACACCTTC.

Of note for this clone: Other nucleotide sequences in the sample specify the same CDR3. This chain joins TRBV6-2 or TRBV6-3 and TRBJ2-2; the D is unclear. V was shortened by 2 bases and J by 2 bases, with 3 bases between the two germline ends. Per the germline V gene, CDR1 is MNHEY and CDR2 is SVGEGT. The CDR3 loop spans 13 amino acids. The CDR3 reads CASSYPNTGELFF. CDR3 DNA sequence: TGTGCCAGCAGTTACCCTAACACCGGGGAGCTGTTTTTT.

CDR3 nucleotides: TGTGCCAGCAGCTTAGGGGGGACAGGGGGCTACGAGCAGTACTTC. Its translation: CASSLGGTGGYEQYF. The V call is TRBV7-2, the J call TRBJ2-7, with 11 bases identical to TRBD1. This CDR3 is built from 15 residues. From germline, CDR1 is SGHTA and CDR2 FQGNSA. The V segment lost 1 base and the J segment 3 bases; nucleotides outside the gene matches: 2.

The V gene is TRBV5-5, the J gene TRBJ1-3, with 8 bases identical to TRBD1. CDR1 and CDR2 (germline): SGHKS, YYEKEE (reference sequence). The CDR3 has 15 amino acids. Trimming removed 0 bases from V and 4 bases from J; junction bases left unmatched: 3. CDR3 nucleotide sequence: TGTGCCAGCAGCTTGGCCACAGGGGGAGGAAACACCATATATTTT. This encodes CASSLATGGGNTIYF.

The V and J genes are TRBV6-5 and TRBJ1-2, with D perhaps matching TRBD1 (5 bases). Trimming pared 5 bases from V and 8 bases from J, leaving 18 bases between. Per the germline V gene, CDR1 is MNHEY and CDR2 is SVGAGI. The CDR3 has 14 residues. In DNA form, the CDR3 reads TGTGCCAGCAGTCCCCCGGGGGAGACCGGGGGCTACACCTTC. Amino acids: CASSPPGETGGYTF.

V and J are TRBV7-2 and TRBJ2-7, with 12 bases fitting TRBD1. The CDR3 sequence is 14 residues long. CDR1 SGHTA and CDR2 FQGNSA come from the germline V gene. Trimming at V came to 4 bases and at J to 6 bases, leaving 4 bases not matched to a gene. For the CDR3, the DNA is TGTGCCAGCAGCTGGGGACAGGGGGCTTCCGAGCAGTACTTC. This gives the protein CASSWGQGASEQYF. Full variable domain (rest looked up from reference TRBV7-2 and TRBJ2-7): GAGVSQSPSNKVTEKGKDVELRCDPISGHTALYWYRQSLGQGLEFLIYFQGNSAPDKSGLPSDRFSAERTGGSVSTLTIQRTQQEDSAVYLCASSWGQGASEQYFGPGTRLTVT.

The chain couples TRBV19 to TRBJ1-1, with D uncertain. The germline V gene has CDR1 LNHDA and CDR2 SQIVND (reference sequence). V shed 6 bases and J shed 7 bases, with 15 bases lying between them. The CDR3 contains 13 residues. The CDR3 DNA is TGTGCCAGTAGGACTACCTCCGGGCGTGAAGCTTTCTTT. Translation gives CASRTTSGREAFF.